The 18 T cell receptor beta chains in this list originate from one sample, sequenced in a study of post-analysis software for immune sequencing data. Study-level findings and limits: TRBV5-6, TRBV5-1 and TRBV20-1 belonged to a set of about five TRBV segments that were more frequent in patients than controls.

No antigen has been identified for these receptors. Unique molecular identifiers were present in the TCR beta cDNA libraries. From the PCR reads, TCRdb called clonotypes with MiXCR, one entry per CDR3 protein. The sample consists of roughly 870,000 distinct CDR3 sequences, approximately 53% of them appearing once. Sequencing was performed on blood. The receptors come from a girl between 10 and 17 years old with multiple sclerosis.

This clonotype has only a few counts. This chain uses TRBV6-5 with TRBJ1-4; the D gene is possibly TRBD1 (5 bases). CDR3 size: 15 residues. Germline V lookup: CDR1 MNHEY, CDR2 SVGAGI. V shed 0 bases and J shed 5 bases, with 10 bases lying between them. CDR3 bases: TGTGCCAGCAGTTACTCTTCCGGGGACAATGAAAAACTGTTTTTT. Its translation: CASSYSSGDNEKLFF.

The chain has TRBV13 and TRBJ1-4, with unresolved D. Germline V gene data show CDR1 as PRHDT and CDR2 as FYEKMQ (reference sequence). Trimming removed 1 base at V and 5 bases at J, with 5 bases between. The CDR3 covers 13 residues. The CDR3 DNA reads TGTGCCAGCAGCTTAGATTCGAATGAAAAACTGTTTTTT. This translates into CASSLDSNEKLFF.

CDR3 amino acids: CASNRFGDRGSAFF. Here the CDR3 DNA reads TGTGCCAGCAACCGGTTCGGGGACAGGGGTTCAGCTTTCTTT. The J gene is TRBJ1-1, the V gene TRBV7-8, with 10 bases matching TRBD1. Losses at the gene ends were 7 bases for V and 10 bases for J; bases not matched to a gene: 12. The CDR3 has 14 residues. Germline CDR1 reads SGHVS; CDR2 reads FQNEAQ.

The genes are TRBV6-5 and TRBJ2-3, with 8 bases that match TRBD2. The CDR3 runs to 15 residues. Germline trimming cut 2 bases from V and 0 bases from J; bases unmatched to any gene: 1. Per the germline V gene, CDR1 is MNHEY and CDR2 is SVGAGI. CDR3 protein: CASSYGLASTDTQYF. CDR3 coding DNA: TGTGCCAGCAGTTACGGACTAGCTAGCACAGATACGCAGTATTTT.

The CDR3 sequence is CASRQDNTEAFF. The CDR3 nucleotides read TGTGCCAGCAGACAGGACAACACTGAAGCTTTCTTT. The rearrangement uses TRBV7-9 and TRBJ1-1, with D perhaps TRBD1 (5 bases). The CDR3 has 12 amino acids. CDR1 is SEHNR and CDR2 is FQNEAQ in the germline V gene (reference sequence). The V end lost 6 bases, the J end lost 2 bases, and 7 bases lay between the germline ends.

The V call is TRBV7-6, the J call TRBJ2-3; D not certain. In germline, CDR1 is SGHVS, CDR2 FNYEAQ. The V end lost 1 base, the J end lost 6 bases, and 23 bases lay between the germline ends. The CDR3 runs 18 residues. The CDR3 spells CASSLDVLGRAAVDTQYF. DNA of the CDR3: TGTGCCAGCAGCTTAGACGTCTTGGGCCGGGCCGCCGTGGATACGCAGTATTTT. Filled out from reference TRBV7-6 and TRBJ2-3, the complete variable domain reads GAGVSQSPRYKVTKRGQDVALRCDPISGHVSLYWYRQALGQGPEFLTYFNYEAQQDKSGLPNDRFSAERPEGSISTLTIQRTEQRDSAMYRCASSLDVLGRAAVDTQYFGPGTRLTVL.

V is TRBV29-1 and J is TRBJ1-2, with 8 positions matching TRBD1. The V gene's germline CDR1 is SQVTM and CDR2 ANQGSEA. This CDR3 spans 13 amino acids. The V gene end was trimmed by 6 bases and the J gene end by 4 bases; junction bases not matched to a gene: 7. CDR3 sequence reads: CSVQGASFYGYTF. The CDR3 DNA follows: TGCAGCGTCCAGGGGGCCTCATTCTATGGCTACACCTTC.

This chain uses TRBV12-3 or TRBV12-4 with TRBJ2-7; D is undetermined. CDR3 length: 14 residues. Deletions cut 5 bases from V and 5 bases from J, with 16 bases between. CDR3 loop: CASSLGRGLHEQYF. As DNA, the CDR3 is TGTGCCAGCAGTCTAGGGCGCGGTCTGCACGAGCAGTACTTC.

This chain uses TRBV27 with TRBJ1-2, with 9 bases lining up with TRBD1. This CDR3 comprises 18 residues. After removal of 3 bases from V and 0 bases from J, the junction contained 11 bases not matched to a gene. Germline assignment: CDR1 MNHEY and CDR2 SMNVEV (reference sequence). The CDR3 sequence is CASSFRPGTGFTNYGYTF. The CDR3 DNA follows: TGTGCCAGCAGTTTCCGCCCCGGGACAGGGTTCACTAACTATGGCTACACCTTC.

This clonotype was seen a single time. The chain couples TRBV6-6 to TRBJ1-5; 7 nucleotides line up with TRBD1. CDR3 length: 15 amino acids. Trimming took 6 bases from V and 4 from J; bases not matched to a gene: 9. The germline V gene encodes CDR1 MNHNY and CDR2 SVGAGI (reference sequence). The CDR3 DNA sequence: TGTGCCAGCAGCGAAAGGGACAGTCGGAATCAGCCCCAGCATTTT. Translated: CASSERDSRNQPQHF.

This chain links TRBV27 with TRBJ2-7; 8 nucleotides match TRBD2. CDR3 size: 15 residues. The ends lost 6 bases at V and 2 bases at J; junction bases unmatched: 9. CDR1 is MNHEY, CDR2 SMNVEV, per germline (reference sequence). In DNA form, the CDR3 reads TGTGCCAGCAGCCGTAGGGGTAGCGGGACCTACGAGCAGTACTTC. Amino acids: CASSRRGSGTYEQYF.

The rearrangement uses TRBV20-1 and TRBJ2-7; TRBD1 agrees at 7 bases. V gave up 5 bases and J gave up 2 bases; unmatched junction bases: 12. Per germline, CDR1 DFQATT and CDR2 SNEGSKA (reference sequence). The length of the CDR3 is 15 residues. CDR3 protein: CSAPLRQGRTYEQYF. The CDR3 DNA reads TGCAGTGCTCCACTCCGACAGGGTAGGACCTACGAGCAGTACTTC.

The chain links TRBV6-5 to TRBJ1-6; D is possibly TRBD1 (5 bases). The V and J ends lost 0 bases and 6 bases respectively, with 18 bases between them. Germline CDR1 is MNHEY and CDR2 is SVGAGI. The CDR3 loop spans 18 amino acids. The CDR3 region is CASSYSISHRSANSPLHF. CDR3 sequence (DNA): TGTGCCAGCAGTTACTCTATCTCCCACAGGTCGGCTAATTCACCCCTCCACTTT.

This clonotype has a single count. The gene calls are TRBV10-1 and TRBJ2-3; D is possibly TRBD2 (6 bases). CDR1 WNHNN and CDR2 SYGVQD come from the germline V gene (reference sequence). V was trimmed by 0 bases and J by 8 bases, leaving 12 bases between them. The CDR3 contains 14 residues. The CDR3 DNA reads TGCGCCAGCAGTGAGTCGGCTAGCGCCGGTACGCAGTATTTT. It translates to CASSESASAGTQYF.

This CDR3 is CASTRTSYEQYF. The CDR3 bases are TGCGCCAGCACCCGAACATCCTACGAGCAGTACTTC. This sequence joins TRBV4-1 and TRBJ2-7; D not certain. Germline loops: CDR1 MGHRA, CDR2 YSYEKL. CDR3 length equals 12 residues. V shed 7 bases and J shed 1 base, with 8 bases lying between them.

This clonotype was observed a few times. This chain uses TRBV7-9 with TRBJ1-2; TRBD1 agrees at 10 bases. The V segment lost 5 bases and the J segment 3 bases; nucleotides outside the gene matches: 9. CDR1 is SEHNR, CDR2 FQNEAQ, per germline (reference sequence). CDR3 length: 16 amino acids. CDR3 loop: CASSPGQGSEDYGYTF. The CDR3 DNA reads TGTGCCAGCAGCCCGGGACAGGGGTCGGAAGACTATGGCTACACCTTC.

The rearrangement joins TRBV20-1 to TRBJ2-1; a weak D match, TRBD2 (6 bases). The length of the CDR3 is 17 residues. Germline assignment: CDR1 DFQATT and CDR2 SNEGSKA (reference sequence). The V gene lost 0 bases and the J gene lost 9 bases, with 24 bases spanning the gap. The DNA of the CDR3 is TGCAGTGCTAGAGATAAAGTGGGAGAGACTAGTTCGGGTGAGCAGTTCTTC. It translates to CSARDKVGETSSGEQFF.

The chain links TRBV5-1 to TRBJ2-3; either TRBD1 or TRBD2 may fit D (5 bases each). V dropped 1 base and J dropped 0 bases, with 21 bases sitting between them. In germline, CDR1 is SGHRS, CDR2 YFSETQ. The CDR3 runs to 19 residues. The DNA of the CDR3 is TGCGCCAGCAGCTTGTGGGGACGTGGGGGACCCGATAGCACAGATACGCAGTATTTT. Amino acid sequence: CASSLWGRGGPDSTDTQYF.